The 20 T cell receptor beta chains below all came from one sample that was sequenced in a study of a mutant IDH1 vaccine in newly diagnosed glioma. As to time point: week 35, safety follow-up. The content of each vaccine dose was 300 ug of mutant IDH1 20-mer peptide, and topical imiquimod accompanied it. Some clones are missing from TCRdb's copy, which holds only in-frame ones; the method was immunoSEQ multiplex PCR. The sample has about 54,000 clones; around four fifths are singletons. No antigens are known for them. Sample: PBMCs, taken from a glioma patient whose treatment included an IDH1 peptide vaccine. These receptor sequences come from a woman aged 18 to 35 with glioma.

The chain recombines TRBV27 with TRBJ1-1, with 8 bases identical to TRBD1. Germline V gene lookup returns CDR1 MNHEY and CDR2 SMNVEV (reference sequence). After removal of 7 bases from V and 4 bases from J, the junction contained 2 bases not matched to a gene. There are 12 residues in the CDR3. CDR3: CASKQGATEAFF. Written as DNA, the CDR3 is TGTGCCAGCAAGCAGGGGGCCACTGAAGCTTTCTTT.

The genes are TRBV5-4 and TRBJ1-1; TRBD1 aligns across 7 bases. Unmatched junction bases numbered 8, after V lost 2 bases and J lost 1 base. The CDR3 spans 16 residues. CDR1 is SGHNT, CDR2 YYREEE, per germline (reference sequence). The CDR3 loop is CASSFFQGVRNTEAFF. The CDR3 DNA reads as TGTGCCAGCAGCTTCTTTCAGGGGGTAAGGAACACTGAAGCTTTCTTT.

A word on this clone: Other DNA sequences from this sample encode an identical CDR3 as well. The chain has TRBV9 and TRBJ2-5, with unresolved D. Trimming removed 3 bases from V and 3 bases from J, with 3 bases in between. The CDR3 is 11 residues long. Germline V gives CDR1 SGDLS, CDR2 YYNGEE. The CDR3 region has the DNA TGTGCCAGCAGCGCGGAAGAGACCCAGTACTTC. Its protein product is CASSAEETQYF.

V gene TRBV6-1 combines with J gene TRBJ2-5; TRBD2 is a possible D gene (5 bases). Germline V lookup: CDR1 MNHNS, CDR2 SASEGT. Trimming shortened V by 4 bases and J by 4 bases, and 16 bases separated the two germline ends. The CDR3 consists of 15 residues. The CDR3 sequence is CASSGRATRRETQYF. Here the CDR3 DNA reads TGTGCCAGCAGTGGAAGGGCCACTAGGAGAGAGACCCAGTACTTC.

V gene TRBV5-1 combines with J gene TRBJ1-1; D remains unclear. In germline, CDR1 is SGHRS, CDR2 YFSETQ. Deletions cut 4 bases from V and 2 bases from J, with 15 bases between. This CDR3 region has 15 residues. DNA of the CDR3: TGCGCCAGCAGCCTTGCAGTGGATGGTAACACTGAAGCTTTCTTT. Translating it yields CASSLAVDGNTEAFF.

The table lists this clone with a count of one. This chain connects TRBV7-2 to TRBJ1-6; D unclear. The CDR3 runs to 14 residues. V was clipped by 6 bases and J by 9 bases, with 15 bases between them. The germline V gene has CDR1 SGHTA and CDR2 FQGNSA. CDR3 nucleotides: TGTGCCAGCAGTCCACTACCGCTAATTTCACCCCTCCACTTT. Protein product: CASSPLPLISPLHF.

The chain employs TRBV18 and TRBJ1-2, with 10 bases fitting TRBD1. Trimming at V came to 3 bases and at J to 3 bases, leaving 7 bases not matched to a gene. CDR1 KGHSH and CDR2 LQKENI come from the germline V gene. CDR3 length: 16 residues. CDR3 loop: CASSPPTGGAYYGYTF. CDR3 DNA: TGTGCCAGCTCACCCCCGACAGGGGGCGCTTACTATGGCTACACCTTC.

This chain joins TRBV5-4 and TRBJ2-5, with D unresolved. Germline V gives CDR1 SGHNT, CDR2 YYREEE (reference sequence). V gave up 3 bases and J gave up 4 bases, with 19 bases separating them. The CDR3 consists of 16 residues. CDR3 in DNA: TGTGCCAGCAGCTCCCGGACCGGCGGAGAGCGAGAGACCCAGTACTTC. It encodes CASSSRTGGERETQYF.

The chain has TRBV10-3 and TRBJ2-3; D might be TRBD2 (6 bases). There are 15 residues in the CDR3. Germline loops: CDR1 ENHRY, CDR2 SYGVKD. V was trimmed by 4 bases and J by 1 base, leaving 12 bases between them. The CDR3 coding sequence is TGTGCCATCAGTGGCCCGGGACTCGGCACAGATACGCAGTATTTT. Translated: CAISGPGLGTDTQYF.

The chain uses TRBV5-4 and TRBJ1-1, with no clear D. V dropped 4 bases and J dropped 0 bases, with 7 bases sitting between them. CDR3 length: 13 residues. Germline CDR1 and CDR2: SGHNT and YYREEE (reference sequence). The CDR3, as DNA: TGTGCCAGCAGCCCGGACGTGAACACTGAAGCTTTCTTT. This sequence encodes CASSPDVNTEAFF. Looking up the rest from reference TRBV5-4 and TRBJ1-1 gives the full variable domain: ETGVTQSPTHLIKTRGQQVTLRCSSQSGHNTVSWYQQALGQGPQFIFQYYREEENGRGNFPPRFSGLQFPNYSSELNVNALELDDSALYLCASSPDVNTEAFFGQGTRLTVV.

The chain couples TRBV29-1 to TRBJ1-1, with no clear D. Trimming cost V 4 bases and J 6 bases, with 3 bases left between them. This CDR3 contains 9 residues. CDR1 SQVTM and CDR2 ANQGSEA come from the germline V gene. The CDR3, as DNA: TGCAGCGTTGGTCCTGAAGCTTTCTTT. Protein product: CSVGPEAFF.

V usage is TRBV6-5 and J usage is TRBJ2-6; D tentatively fits TRBD1 or TRBD2 (5 bases each). Germline assignment: CDR1 MNHEY and CDR2 SVGAGI. V was trimmed by 2 bases and J by 2 bases, leaving 10 bases between them. This CDR3 is built from 16 residues. In nucleotides, the CDR3 is TGTGCCAGCAGTTACGTCGGGGCAGCTGGGGCCAACGTCCTGACTTTC. Its protein product is CASSYVGAAGANVLTF.

J is TRBJ2-5 and V is TRBV5-4; D ambiguous. The germline V and J ends were trimmed by 4 bases and 2 bases, with 6 bases remaining between them. Germline loops: CDR1 SGHNT, CDR2 YYREEE (reference sequence). This CDR3 region has 12 residues. CDR3 loop: CASSDLQETQYF. CDR3 nucleotide sequence: TGTGCCAGCAGCGACTTACAAGAGACCCAGTACTTC.

The chain links TRBV5-6 to TRBJ2-7, with D tentatively TRBD1 (6 bases). CDR3 length: 13 residues. CDR1 and CDR2 from the germline V gene are SGHDT and YYEEEE. Between the trimmed V and J ends, which lost 1 base and 5 bases, there was a span of 10 bases. The CDR3, as DNA: TGTGCCAGCAGCTTGCGTCCAGGGGACGAGCAGTACTTC. This translates into CASSLRPGDEQYF.

V gene TRBV19 combines with J gene TRBJ1-5; D perhaps matches TRBD1 (6 bases). The V gene's germline CDR1 is LNHDA and CDR2 SQIVND (reference sequence). The V gene lost 4 bases and the J gene lost 4 bases, with 11 bases spanning the gap. The length of the CDR3 is 14 residues. Written as DNA, the CDR3 is TGTGCCAGTAGTACCCCAGGGGATAATCAGCCCCAGCATTTT. Its translation is CASSTPGDNQPQHF.

The chain employs TRBV4-3 and TRBJ2-5; D remains ambiguous. The end of the DNA aligns better with TRBJ2-7, so the J call may be wrong. Germline values: CDR1 LGHNA, CDR2 YSLEER. This CDR3 comprises 14 residues. CDR3 residues: CASSQGHMEYEQYF. Written as DNA, the CDR3 is TGCGCCAGCAGCCAAGGCCACATGGAGTACGAGCAGTACTTC.

The V and J genes are TRBV6-5 and TRBJ2-3; 8 bases are a match to TRBD1. This CDR3 has 15 residues. V trimming: 4 bases; J trimming: 4 bases; junction bases outside the gene matches: 7. CDR1 is MNHEY and CDR2 is SVGAGI in the germline V gene. CDR3 DNA: TGTGCCAGCAGTTCCCCAGGGGGCGGACCAGATACGCAGTATTTT. It translates to CASSSPGGGPDTQYF.

The rearrangement links TRBV2 to TRBJ2-2, with 7 bases matching TRBD1. CDR3 length equals 13 residues. J was trimmed by 1 base and V by 10 bases; bases with no gene match: 3. In germline, CDR1 is SNHLY, CDR2 FYNNEI. CDR3 sequence (DNA): TGTGCCATAGACAGGGTGAACACCGGGGAGCTGTTTTTT. This encodes CAIDRVNTGELFF.

This chain uses TRBV9 with TRBJ2-7; 7 bases map to TRBD2. This CDR3 region has 14 residues. The J segment lost 3 bases and the V segment lost 4 bases, leaving 7 bases of the junction unmatched. CDR1 is SGDLS and CDR2 is YYNGEE in the germline V gene. The chain's CDR3 is CASSRGDDRYEQYF. CDR3 sequence (DNA): TGTGCCAGCAGCCGGGGGGACGATCGCTACGAGCAGTACTTC.

The rearrangement joins TRBV7-6 to TRBJ1-2; D might be TRBD1 (6 bases). Germline loops: CDR1 SGHVS, CDR2 FNYEAQ. The germline V and J ends were trimmed by 5 bases and 8 bases, with 21 bases remaining between them. The CDR3 is 15 residues long. CDR3 DNA sequence: TGTGCCAGCAGCCCACTTACAGGGAAGCGCCAGGGCTACACCTTC. Its translation: CASSPLTGKRQGYTF. Looking up the rest from reference TRBV7-6 and TRBJ1-2 gives the full variable domain: GAGVSQSPRYKVTKRGQDVALRCDPISGHVSLYWYRQALGQGPEFLTYFNYEAQQDKSGLPNDRFSAERPEGSISTLTIQRTEQRDSAMYRCASSPLTGKRQGYTFGSGTRLTVV.